The clone carrying this T cell receptor (beta chain) was recorded once. In the original workflow: Amplified reference gene primers provided the basis for estimating nucleated cell counts. The table came from immunoSEQ multiplex PCR; TCRdb's copy has only in-frame clones and leaves some out. Clonal size and the V and J genes are those of that table, whereas D and trimming came from the DNA. The table lists roughly 160,000 clones, 86% of them singletons. These data are taken from a study of blood T cell repertoires in COVID-19. Study context: From the United States, Italy and Spain came samples of acute and convalescent COVID-19. T cells, B-cell-depleted T cells, or PBMCs supplied cDNA or gDNA.

Per the germline V gene, CDR1 is MGHRA and CDR2 is YSYEKL. CDR3 length equals 13 residues. V was trimmed by 1 base and J by 3 bases, leaving 7 bases between them. The specimen was peripheral blood. This clonotype was obtained from a man aged 18 to 29 with acute or convalescent COVID-19. The rearrangement uses TRBV4-1 and TRBJ2-7; unclear D gene. The CDR3 bases are TGCGCCAGCAGCCAAGGTCTGAGCTACGAGCAGTACTTC. Its translation is CASSQGLSYEQYF.